The present T cell receptor (beta chain) was sequenced within a study of beta chain features in type 1 diabetes. Expressed TCRB transcripts were sequenced after all isolated RNA was converted to cDNA. Clones were read by immunoSEQ multiplex PCR, and TCRdb kept only the in-frame ones, dropping some. This table holds around 170,000 clones, around 9% found once. Whole-study results and caveats: A moderate, significant TCRB CDR3 shortening appeared in type 1 diabetes across four CD4+ subsets. Naive, central memory and Treg TCRB repertoires appeared more alike in patients than in healthy donors.

A word on this clone: Its antigen remains unidentified.

CDR3 length equals 13 residues. Germline V gene sequence: CDR1 SGDLS, CDR2 YYNGEE. With 0 bases removed from V and 9 bases from J, the gap between germline ends came to 10 bases. The chain couples TRBV9 to TRBJ2-1, with TRBD2 as a possible D gene (5 bases). Material for sequencing was central memory CD4+ T cells from blood. The TCR originated in a woman in her 30s with type 1 diabetes. CDR3 nucleotides: TGTGCCAGCAGCGTAGTAGGGAGAAGTGAGCAGTTCTTC. It translates to CASSVVGRSEQFF.